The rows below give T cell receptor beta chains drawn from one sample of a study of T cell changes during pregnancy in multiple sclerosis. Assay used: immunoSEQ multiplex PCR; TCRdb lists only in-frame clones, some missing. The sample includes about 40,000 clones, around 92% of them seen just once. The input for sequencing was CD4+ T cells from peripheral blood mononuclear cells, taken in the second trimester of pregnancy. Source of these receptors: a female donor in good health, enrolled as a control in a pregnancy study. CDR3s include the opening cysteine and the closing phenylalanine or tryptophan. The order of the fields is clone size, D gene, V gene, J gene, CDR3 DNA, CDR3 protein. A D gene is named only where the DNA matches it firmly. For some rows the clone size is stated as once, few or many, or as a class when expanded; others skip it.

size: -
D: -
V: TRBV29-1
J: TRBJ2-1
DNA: TGCAGCGTTGGCCTCACACAGTACAATGAGCAGTTCTTC
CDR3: CSVGLTQYNEQFF

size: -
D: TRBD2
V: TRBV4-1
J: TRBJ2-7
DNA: TGCGCCAGCAGCCGCGGCCGGGAGGGCGGCTACGAGCAGTACTTC
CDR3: CASSRGREGGYEQYF

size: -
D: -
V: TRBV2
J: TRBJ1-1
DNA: TGTGCCAGCAGTGAAGTTCTTCTGAACACTGAAGCTTTCTTT
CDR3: CASSEVLLNTEAFF

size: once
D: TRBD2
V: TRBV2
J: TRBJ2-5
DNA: TGTGCCAGCAGTGGCCCTAGCGGGGCCCAAGAGACCCAGTACTTC
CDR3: CASSGPSGAQETQYF

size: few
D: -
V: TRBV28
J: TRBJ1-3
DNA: TGTGCCAGCAGTGCGGAATGGGCTGGAAACACCATATATTTT
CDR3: CASSAEWAGNTIYF

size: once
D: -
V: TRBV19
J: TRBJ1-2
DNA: TGTGCCAGTAGTATCAGGCGTGGCTACACCTTC
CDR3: CASSIRRGYTF

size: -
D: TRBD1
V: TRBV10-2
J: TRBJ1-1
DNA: TGCGCCAGCAGTGAGAGGGGGCGAAGGAACACTGAAGCTTTCTTT
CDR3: CASSERGRRNTEAFF

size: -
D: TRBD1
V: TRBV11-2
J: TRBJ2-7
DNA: TGTGCCAGCAGCCGACTGGACAGGGGAGGGTACGAGCAGTACTTC
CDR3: CASSRLDRGGYEQYF

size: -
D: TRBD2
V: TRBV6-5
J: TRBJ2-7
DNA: TGTGCCAGCCCTCGGCTCGGGCGGGGGTCCTACGAGCAGTACTTC
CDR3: CASPRLGRGSYEQYF

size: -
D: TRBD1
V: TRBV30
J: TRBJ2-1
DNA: TGTGCCGGGGACAGGGGGGGACGAAATGAGCAGTTCTTC
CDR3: CAGDRGGRNEQFF

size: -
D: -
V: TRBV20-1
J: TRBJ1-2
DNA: TGCAGTGCCCAGGGACTGGGTGGCTACACCTTC
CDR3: CSAQGLGGYTF

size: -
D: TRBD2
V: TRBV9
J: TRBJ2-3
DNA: TGTGCCAGCAGCGTAGGGGTTAGCGGGAACACAGATACGCAGTATTTT
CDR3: CASSVGVSGNTDTQYF

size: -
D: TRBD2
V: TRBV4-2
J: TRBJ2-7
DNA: TGTGCCAGCAGCCAAGATGGAGGGACTAGAGGCGAGCAGTACTTC
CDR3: CASSQDGGTRGEQYF

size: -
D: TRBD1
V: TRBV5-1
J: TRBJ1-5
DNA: TGCGCCAGCAGCTATGACGGACAGGGCGACCAGCATTTT
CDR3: CASSYDGQGDQHF

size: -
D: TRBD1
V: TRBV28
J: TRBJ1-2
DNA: TGTGCCAGCAGGGACAGGGGGGCAAGAAGCTATGGCTACACCTTC
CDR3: CASRDRGARSYGYTF

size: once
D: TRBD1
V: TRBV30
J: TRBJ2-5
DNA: TGTGCCTGGAAAGACAGGGGAGAGACCCAGTACTTC
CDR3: CAWKDRGETQYF

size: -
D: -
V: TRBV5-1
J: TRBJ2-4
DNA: TGCGCCAGCAGCTGGAAAGGGGGAGTGGGCATTCAGTACTTC
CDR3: CASSWKGGVGIQYF

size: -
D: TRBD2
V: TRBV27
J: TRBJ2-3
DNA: TGTGCCACCGCAAGGGTAACTAGCGGGGAGAGAGATACGCAGTATTTT
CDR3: CATARVTSGERDTQYF

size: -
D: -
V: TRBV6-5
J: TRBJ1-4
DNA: TGTGCCAGCAGTTCGCCCCGGTCCCCCGGGGGTGAAAAACTGTTTTTT
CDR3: CASSSPRSPGGEKLFF

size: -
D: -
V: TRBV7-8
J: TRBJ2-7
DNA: TGTGCCAGCAGCTTAGCCCAGGGGTACGAGCAGTACTTC
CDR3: CASSLAQGYEQYF

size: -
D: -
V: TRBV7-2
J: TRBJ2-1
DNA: TGTGCCAGCAGCTTAGCGGCAGTAAAGAATGAGCAGTTCTTC
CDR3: CASSLAAVKNEQFF

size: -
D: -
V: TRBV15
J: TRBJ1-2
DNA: TGTGCCACCAGCAACCATGGACAGTCTCGCTATGGCTACACCTTC
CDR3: CATSNHGQSRYGYTF

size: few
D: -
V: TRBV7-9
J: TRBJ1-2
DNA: TGTGCCAGCAGCTTATCAGGGTTTGGCTACACCTTC
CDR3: CASSLSGFGYTF

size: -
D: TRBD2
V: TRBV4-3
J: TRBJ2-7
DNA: TGCGCCAGCAGCCAAGGGGCGGGAGAGGGCTACGAGCAGTACTTC
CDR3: CASSQGAGEGYEQYF

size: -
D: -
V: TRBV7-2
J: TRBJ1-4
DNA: TGTGCCAGCAGCTTACAACGGGATAAACTGTTTTTT
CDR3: CASSLQRDKLFF

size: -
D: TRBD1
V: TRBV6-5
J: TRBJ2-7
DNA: TGTGCCACTACGTCGGGACAGCTCTACGAGCAGTACTTC
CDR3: CATTSGQLYEQYF

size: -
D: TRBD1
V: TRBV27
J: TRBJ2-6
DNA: TGTGCCAGCAGTTACAGGGGGAGCTCTGGGGCCAACGTCCTGACTTTC
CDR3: CASSYRGSSGANVLTF

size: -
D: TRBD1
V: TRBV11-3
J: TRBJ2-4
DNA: TGTGCCAGCAGCCCCGGGACAGGGCCCAACATTCAGTACTTC
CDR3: CASSPGTGPNIQYF

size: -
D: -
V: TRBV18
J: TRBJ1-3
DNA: TGTGCCAGCTCACCACTAGGACAGACCTCTGGAAACACCATATATTTT
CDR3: CASSPLGQTSGNTIYF

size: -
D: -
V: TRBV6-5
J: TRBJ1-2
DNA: TGTGCCAGCAGTTACTCCGGGTCTAATGGCTACACCTTC
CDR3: CASSYSGSNGYTF

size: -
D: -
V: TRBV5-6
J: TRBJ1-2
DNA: TGTGCCAGCAGCTTGGCCAAGGGAGGCAGGGCTGGCTACACCTTC
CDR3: CASSLAKGGRAGYTF

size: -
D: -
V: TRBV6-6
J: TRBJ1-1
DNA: TGTGCCAGCAGTTACGGGGGGGCTACTGAAGCTTTCTTT
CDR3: CASSYGGATEAFF

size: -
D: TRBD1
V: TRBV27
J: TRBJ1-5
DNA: TGTGCCAGCAGTGCCGGACAGGTTAGCAATCAGCCCCAGCATTTT
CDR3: CASSAGQVSNQPQHF

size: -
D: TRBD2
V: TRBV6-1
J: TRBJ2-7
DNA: TGTGCCAGCAGTACTCAGGACCGGGGGGACGAGCAGTACTTC
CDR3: CASSTQDRGDEQYF

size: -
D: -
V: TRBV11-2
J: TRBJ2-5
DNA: TGTGCCACCAGGGAGCAAGAGACCCAGTACTTC
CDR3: CATREQETQYF

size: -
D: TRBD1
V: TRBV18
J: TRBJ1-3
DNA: TGTGCCAGCTCCGAGGACAGGGCGAGCTCTGGAAACACCATATATTTT
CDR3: CASSEDRASSGNTIYF

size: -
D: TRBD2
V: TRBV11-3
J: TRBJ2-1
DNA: TGTGCCAGCCCAGGGACTAGCGGGAGGTTTTGTGAGCAGTTCTTC
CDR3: CASPGTSGRFCEQFF

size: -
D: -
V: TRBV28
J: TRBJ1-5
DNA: TGTGCCAGCAGTTCACCCGGAGGGCAGCCCCAGCATTTT
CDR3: CASSSPGGQPQHF

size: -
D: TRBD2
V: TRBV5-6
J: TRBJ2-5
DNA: TGTGCCAGCAGCCTTGGAGGGAGGGTTTGGATGCAGACCCAGTACTTC
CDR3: CASSLGGRVWMQTQYF

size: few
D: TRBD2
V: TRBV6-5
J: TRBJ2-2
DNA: TGTGCCAGCAGAAGACTAGCGGGAGACACCGGGGAGCTGTTTTTT
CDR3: CASRRLAGDTGELFF

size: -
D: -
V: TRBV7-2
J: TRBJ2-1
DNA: TGTGCCAGCAGCTCTAACCAGGTTGGCAATGAGCAGTTCTTC
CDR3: CASSSNQVGNEQFF

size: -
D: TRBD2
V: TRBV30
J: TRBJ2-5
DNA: TGTGCCTGGAGTACCGGGACTAGCGGGTGGGGCCAGTACTTC
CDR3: CAWSTGTSGWGQYF

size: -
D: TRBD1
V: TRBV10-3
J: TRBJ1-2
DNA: TGTGCCATCAGTGAGTCGACACAGGGGCTCTATGGCTACACCTTC
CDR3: CAISESTQGLYGYTF

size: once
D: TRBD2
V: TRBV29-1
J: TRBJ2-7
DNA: TGCAGCTTCCGGGGGGCTAGCGGGAACTACGGGCAGTACTTC
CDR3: CSFRGASGNYGQYF

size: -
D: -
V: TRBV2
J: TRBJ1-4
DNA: TGTGCCAGTACGGGGGAAGCGGTACTGTTTTTT
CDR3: CASTGEAVLFF

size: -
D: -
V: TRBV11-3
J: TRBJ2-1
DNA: TGTGCCAGCAGCTTAGCCCCGGGTTGGGTGGATGAGCAGTTCTTC
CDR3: CASSLAPGWVDEQFF